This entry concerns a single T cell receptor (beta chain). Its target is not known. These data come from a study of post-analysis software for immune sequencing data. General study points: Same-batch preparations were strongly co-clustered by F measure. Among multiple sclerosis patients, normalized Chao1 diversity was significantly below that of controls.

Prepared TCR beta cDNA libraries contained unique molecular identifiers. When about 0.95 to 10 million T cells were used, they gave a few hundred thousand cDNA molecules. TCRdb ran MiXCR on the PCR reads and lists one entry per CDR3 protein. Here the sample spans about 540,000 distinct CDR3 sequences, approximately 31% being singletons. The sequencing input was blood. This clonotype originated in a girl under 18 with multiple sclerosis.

The CDR3 sequence: CASRYSTGGKPQHF. As DNA, the CDR3 is TGTGCCAGCAGATATTCCACAGGGGGCAAGCCCCAGCATTTT. The chain employs TRBV6-5 and TRBJ1-5; TRBD1 aligns across 9 bases. The germline V gene encodes CDR1 MNHEY and CDR2 SVGAGI. This CDR3 comprises 14 residues. Germline trimming cut 6 bases from V and 8 bases from J; bases unmatched to any gene: 8.